The entry that follows covers one TCR beta chain sequence. Its specificity is unknown. The record originates from a study of T cells in pancreatic ductal adenocarcinoma. Some clones are missing from TCRdb's copy, which holds only in-frame ones; the method was immunoSEQ multiplex PCR. The sample has over 90,000 clones, about 95% seen once; the top ten hold roughly 3.1%. Whole-study findings and limits: Blood had more productive templates and around 8.5-fold more unique clonotypes than tumor. The resected pancreatic cancer cohort was biased toward the minority with early-stage disease.

The selected patients with pancreatic ductal adenocarcinoma had surgery but no neoadjuvant therapy. Trimming at V came to 0 bases and at J to 4 bases, leaving 2 bases not matched to a gene. Germline loops: CDR1 KGHSH, CDR2 LQKENI. The CDR3 runs 15 residues. This clonotype originated in a human donor with pancreatic ductal adenocarcinoma. This rearrangement joins TRBV18 to TRBJ2-3, with 9 bases lining up with TRBD2. Sequencing was done on a sample of PBMCs. CDR3 DNA sequence: TGTGCCAGCTCACCACCTAGCGGGAGTGCAGATACGCAGTATTTT. This encodes CASSPPSGSADTQYF.